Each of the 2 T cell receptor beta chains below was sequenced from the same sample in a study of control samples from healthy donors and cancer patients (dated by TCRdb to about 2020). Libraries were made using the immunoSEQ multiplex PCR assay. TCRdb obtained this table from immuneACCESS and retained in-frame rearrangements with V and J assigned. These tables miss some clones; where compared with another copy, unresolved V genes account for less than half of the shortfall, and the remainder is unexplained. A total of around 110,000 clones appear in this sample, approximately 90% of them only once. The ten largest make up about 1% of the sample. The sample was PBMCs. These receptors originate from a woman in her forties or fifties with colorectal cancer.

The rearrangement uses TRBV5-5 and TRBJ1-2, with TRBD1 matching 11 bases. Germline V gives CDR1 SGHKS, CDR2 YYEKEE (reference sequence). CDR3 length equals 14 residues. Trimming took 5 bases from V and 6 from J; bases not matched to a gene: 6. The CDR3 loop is CASSSWTGGDGYTF. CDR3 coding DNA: TGTGCCAGCAGTTCATGGACAGGGGGCGATGGCTACACCTTC.

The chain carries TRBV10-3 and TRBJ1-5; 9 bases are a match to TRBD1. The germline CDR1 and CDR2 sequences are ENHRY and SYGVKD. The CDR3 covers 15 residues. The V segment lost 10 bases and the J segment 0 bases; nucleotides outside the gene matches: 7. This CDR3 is CATLPTGGSNQPQHF. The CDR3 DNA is TGTGCCACCCTCCCGACAGGGGGTAGCAATCAGCCCCAGCATTTT.